What follows is one TCR beta chain and its context. Its antigen is not identified. Quantitative 5'-RACE with molecular barcodes was used to make the TCR beta libraries. TCRdb passed the 5' RACE reads through MiXCR, listing each CDR3 protein once. Of around 340,000 distinct CDR3 sequences in the sample, approximately 20% were seen once. This sample was taken from a study of CD8 T cells in ankylosing spondylitis. V dropped 5 bases and J dropped 2 bases, with 7 bases sitting between them. CDR3 size: 12 residues. Germline assignment: CDR1 SGHAT and CDR2 FQNNGV. Study-level points and caveats: In reactive arthritis synovial fluid and blood, some motif variants had been reported before. What seemed typical of ankylosing spondylitis blood was a TCR beta motif built from 7 or 8 highly homologous variants.

V is TRBV11-2 and J is TRBJ2-7; D gene unclear. The sample was blood, either unsorted or a sorted T cell fraction (not recorded which). The clonotype comes from a male donor with ankylosing spondylitis or in good health (not recorded which). The CDR3 DNA follows: TGTGCCAGCAGCCCACTTACCTACGAGCAGTACTTC. This translates into CASSPLTYEQYF.